This T cell receptor beta chain originates from a study of OX40 agonist ivuxolimab in advanced cancers. TCRdb's copy holds only in-frame clones and misses some; the assay was immunoSEQ multiplex PCR. Here the sample spans about 51,000 clones, roughly 80% being singletons. Trimming pared 0 bases from V and 1 base from J, leaving 3 bases between. Germline CDR1 LNHDA, CDR2 SQIVND (reference sequence). The CDR3 contains 13 residues. Details on this clone: This sample includes further DNA sequences coding for the same CDR3.

The chain employs TRBV19 and TRBJ1-2; D gene unclear. The source material was CD4+ or CD8+ T cells sorted from blood, sampled in a trial of the OX40 agonist ivuxolimab. The clonotype originates from an adult with an advanced solid tumor such as melanoma, head and neck, liver or kidney cancer. The CDR3 loop reads CASSIEGNYGYTF. In DNA, the CDR3 is TGTGCCAGTAGTATAGAGGGTAACTATGGCTACACCTTC.